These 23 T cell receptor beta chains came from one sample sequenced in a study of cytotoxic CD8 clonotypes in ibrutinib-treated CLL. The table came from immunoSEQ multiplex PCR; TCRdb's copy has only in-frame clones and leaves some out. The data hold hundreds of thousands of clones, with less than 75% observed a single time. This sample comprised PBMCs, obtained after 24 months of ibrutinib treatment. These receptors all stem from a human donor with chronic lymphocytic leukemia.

CDR3 in amino acids: CASRLIAGHATEQYF. The CDR3 DNA follows: TGTGCAAGTCGCCTTATAGCAGGGCACGCAACCGAGCAGTACTTC. The V gene is TRBV12-2, the J gene TRBJ2-7; the table calls TRBD1, which could not be checked here. TRBV12-2 constitutes a pseudogene. CDR3 size: 15 residues.

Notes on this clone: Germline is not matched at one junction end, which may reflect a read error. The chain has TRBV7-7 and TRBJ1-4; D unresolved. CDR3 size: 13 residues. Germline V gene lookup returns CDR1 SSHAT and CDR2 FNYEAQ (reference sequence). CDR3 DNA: TGTGCTAGCAGCTCTCAGCGTAATGAAAAACTGTTTTTT. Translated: CASSSQRNEKLFF. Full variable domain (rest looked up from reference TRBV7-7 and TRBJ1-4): GAGVSQSPRYKVTKRGQDVTLRCDPISSHATLYWYQQALGQGPEFLTYFNYEAQPDKSGLPSDRFSAERPEGSISTLTIQRTEQRDSAMYRCASSSQRNEKLFFGSGTQLSVL.

CDR3 sequence reads: CASSELAGGAEQFF. CDR3 nucleotides: TGTGCCAGCAGTGAACTAGCGGGAGGGGCTGAGCAGTTCTTC. V is TRBV2 and J is TRBJ2-1, with TRBD2 matching over 12 bases. Looked up from germline, CDR1 is SNHLY and CDR2 is FYNNEI. The CDR3 is 14 residues long. After removal of 2 bases from V and 9 bases from J, the junction contained 2 bases not matched to a gene.

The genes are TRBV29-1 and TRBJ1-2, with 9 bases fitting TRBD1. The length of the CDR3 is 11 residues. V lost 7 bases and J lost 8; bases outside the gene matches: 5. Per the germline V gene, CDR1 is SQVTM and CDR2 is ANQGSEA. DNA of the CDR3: TGCAGCGCCGGGACAGGGCAGGGCTACACCTTC. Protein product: CSAGTGQGYTF.

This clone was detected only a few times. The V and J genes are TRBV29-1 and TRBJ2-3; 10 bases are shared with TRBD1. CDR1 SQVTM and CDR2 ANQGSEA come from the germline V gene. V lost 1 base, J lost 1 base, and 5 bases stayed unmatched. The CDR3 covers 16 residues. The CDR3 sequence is CSVEGGQGWGTDTQYF. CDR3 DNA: TGCAGCGTTGAAGGGGGACAGGGGTGGGGCACAGATACGCAGTATTTT.

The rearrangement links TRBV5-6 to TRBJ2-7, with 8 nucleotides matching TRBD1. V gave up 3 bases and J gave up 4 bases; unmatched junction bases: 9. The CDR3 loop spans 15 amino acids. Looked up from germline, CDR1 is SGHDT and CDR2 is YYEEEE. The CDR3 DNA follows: TGTGCCAGCAGCTCACCGGGGACAGGTCTGTACGAGCAGTACTTC. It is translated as CASSSPGTGLYEQYF.

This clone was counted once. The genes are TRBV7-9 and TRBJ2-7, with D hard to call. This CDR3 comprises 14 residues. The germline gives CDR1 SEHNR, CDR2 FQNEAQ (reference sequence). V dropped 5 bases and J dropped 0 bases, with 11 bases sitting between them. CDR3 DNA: TGTGCCAGCAGCCCCCCGGGTGTCTCCTACGAGCAGTACTTC. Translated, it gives CASSPPGVSYEQYF. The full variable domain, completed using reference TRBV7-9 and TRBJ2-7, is DTGVSQNPRHKITKRGQNVTFRCDPISEHNRLYWYRQTLGQGPEFLTYFQNEAQLEKSRLLSDRFSAERPKGSFSTLEIQRTEQGDSAMYLCASSPPGVSYEQYFGPGTRLTVT.

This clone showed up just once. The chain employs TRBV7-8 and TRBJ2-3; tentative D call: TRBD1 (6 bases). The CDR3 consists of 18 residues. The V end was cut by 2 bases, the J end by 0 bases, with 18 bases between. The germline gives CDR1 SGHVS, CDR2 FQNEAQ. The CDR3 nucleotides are TGTGCCAGCAGCTTATATCCCCAGGGGCAGACTAGCACAGATACGCAGTATTTT. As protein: CASSLYPQGQTSTDTQYF.

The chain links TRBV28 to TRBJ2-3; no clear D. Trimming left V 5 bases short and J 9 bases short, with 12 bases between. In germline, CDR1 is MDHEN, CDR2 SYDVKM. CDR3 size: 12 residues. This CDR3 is CASSLPSLTQYF. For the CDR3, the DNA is TGTGCCAGCAGTCTTCCCTCCCTCACGCAGTATTTT.

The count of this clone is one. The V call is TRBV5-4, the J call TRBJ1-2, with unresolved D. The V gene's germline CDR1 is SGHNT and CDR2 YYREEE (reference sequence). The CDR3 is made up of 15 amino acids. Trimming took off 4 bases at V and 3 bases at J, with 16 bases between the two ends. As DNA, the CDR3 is TGTGCCAGCAGCAGCCCCGTGGAGGGCGACTATGGCTACACCTTC. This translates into CASSSPVEGDYGYTF.

As DNA, the CDR3 is TGTGCCAGCAGCTCGGGACAGGGGGTAGTCTACGAGCAGTACTTC. Translating gives CASSSGQGVVYEQYF. J is TRBJ2-7 and V is TRBV7-8; TRBD1 aligns across 11 bases. The germline CDR1 and CDR2 sequences are SGHVS and FQNEAQ. The CDR3 runs to 15 residues. V shed 4 bases, J shed 3 bases, and the junction held 5 bases outside the gene matches.

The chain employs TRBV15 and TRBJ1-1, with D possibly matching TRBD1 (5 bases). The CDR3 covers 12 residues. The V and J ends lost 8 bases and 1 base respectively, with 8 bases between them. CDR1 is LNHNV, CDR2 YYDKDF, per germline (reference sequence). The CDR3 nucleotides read TGTGCCACCTCTCAGGGGAACACTGAAGCTTTCTTT. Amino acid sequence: CATSQGNTEAFF.

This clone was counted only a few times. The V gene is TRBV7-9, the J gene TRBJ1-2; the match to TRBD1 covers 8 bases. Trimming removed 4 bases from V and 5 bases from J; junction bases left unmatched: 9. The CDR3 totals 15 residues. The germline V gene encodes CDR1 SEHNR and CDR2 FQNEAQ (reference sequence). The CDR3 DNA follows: TGTGCCAGCAGCTACTACAGGGGGAAACCATATGGCTACACCTTC. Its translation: CASSYYRGKPYGYTF.

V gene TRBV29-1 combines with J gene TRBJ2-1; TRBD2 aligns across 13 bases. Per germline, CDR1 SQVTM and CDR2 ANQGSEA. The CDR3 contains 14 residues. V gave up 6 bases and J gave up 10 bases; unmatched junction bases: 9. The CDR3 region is CSVFLGLAGEEQFF. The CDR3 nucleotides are TGCAGCGTCTTCCTCGGACTAGCGGGAGAGGAGCAGTTCTTC.

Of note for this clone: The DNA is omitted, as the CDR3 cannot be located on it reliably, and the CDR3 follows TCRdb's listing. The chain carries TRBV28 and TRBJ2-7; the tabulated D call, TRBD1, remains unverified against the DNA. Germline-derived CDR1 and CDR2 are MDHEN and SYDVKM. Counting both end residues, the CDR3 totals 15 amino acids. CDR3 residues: CASSSSGHTSYEQYF.

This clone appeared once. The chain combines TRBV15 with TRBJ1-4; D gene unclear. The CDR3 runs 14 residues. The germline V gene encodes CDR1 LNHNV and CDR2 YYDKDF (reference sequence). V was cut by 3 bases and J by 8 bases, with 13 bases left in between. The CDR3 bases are TGTGCCACCAGCAGGGACGACGGTGAAGAAAAACTGTTTTTT. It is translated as CATSRDDGEEKLFF.

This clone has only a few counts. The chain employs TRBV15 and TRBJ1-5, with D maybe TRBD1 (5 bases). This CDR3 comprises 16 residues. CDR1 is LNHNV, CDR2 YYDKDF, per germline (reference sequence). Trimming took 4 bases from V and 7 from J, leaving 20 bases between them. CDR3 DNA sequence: TGTGCCACCAGCAATAATTCGCCGGATTCAGGGCAGCCCCAGCATTTT. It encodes CATSNNSPDSGQPQHF.

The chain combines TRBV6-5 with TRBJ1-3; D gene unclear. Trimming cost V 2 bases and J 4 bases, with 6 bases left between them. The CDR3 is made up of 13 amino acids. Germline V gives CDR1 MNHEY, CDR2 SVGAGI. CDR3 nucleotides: TGTGCCAGCAGTTACGTGGGAGGAAACACCATATATTTT. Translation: CASSYVGGNTIYF.

CDR3 DNA: TGTGCCAGCAGTGAGTATCGCGGGGCTCGGAGCACTGAAGCTTTCTTT. The encoded protein is CASSEYRGARSTEAFF. The V and J genes are TRBV25-1 and TRBJ1-1; maybe TRBD1 (5 bases). Germline V gene lookup returns CDR1 MGHDK and CDR2 SYGVNS. The length of the CDR3 is 16 residues. V was trimmed by 3 bases and J by 4 bases, leaving 18 bases between them.

The chain's CDR3 is CASSRYANTGELFF. The CDR3 DNA sequence: TGCGCCAGCAGCCGATACGCGAACACCGGGGAGCTGTTTTTT. This sequence joins TRBV4-3 and TRBJ2-2; no clear D. Trimming cost V 4 bases and J 0 bases, with 6 bases left between them. This CDR3 has 14 residues. From germline, CDR1 is LGHNA and CDR2 YSLEER.

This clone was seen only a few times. This CDR3 is CASSLGTANYGYTF. CDR3 bases: TGTGCCAGCAGCTTAGGGACAGCTAACTATGGCTACACCTTC. V is TRBV7-9 and J is TRBJ1-2, with D possibly matching TRBD1 (6 bases). The CDR3 contains 14 residues. Germline-derived CDR1 and CDR2 are SEHNR and FQNEAQ (reference sequence). V was shortened by 1 base and J by 0 bases, with 6 bases between the two germline ends.

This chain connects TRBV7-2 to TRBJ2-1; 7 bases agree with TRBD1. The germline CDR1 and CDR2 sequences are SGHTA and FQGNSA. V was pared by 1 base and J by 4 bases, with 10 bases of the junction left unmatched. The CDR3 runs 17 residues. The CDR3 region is CASSLGGRGYPYNEQFF. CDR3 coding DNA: TGTGCCAGCAGCTTAGGCGGCAGGGGGTACCCTTACAATGAGCAGTTCTTC. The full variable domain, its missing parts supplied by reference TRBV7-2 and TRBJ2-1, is GAGVSQSPSNKVTEKGKDVELRCDPISGHTALYWYRQSLGQGLEFLIYFQGNSAPDKSGLPSDRFSAERTGGSVSTLTIQRTQQEDSAVYLCASSLGGRGYPYNEQFFGPGTRLTVL.

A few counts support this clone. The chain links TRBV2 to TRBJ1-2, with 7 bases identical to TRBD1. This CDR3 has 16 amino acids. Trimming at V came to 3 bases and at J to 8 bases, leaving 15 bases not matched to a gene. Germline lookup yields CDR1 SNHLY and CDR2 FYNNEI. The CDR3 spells CASSEIVTDRDRGYTF. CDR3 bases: TGTGCCAGCAGTGAGATAGTAACCGACAGGGATCGGGGCTACACCTTC. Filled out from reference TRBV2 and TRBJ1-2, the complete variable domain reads EPEVTQTPSHQVTQMGQEVILRCVPISNHLYFYWYRQILGQKVEFLVSFYNNEISEKSEIFDDQFSVERPDGSNFTLKIRSTKLEDSAMYFCASSEIVTDRDRGYTFGSGTRLTVV.